The 14 T cell receptor beta chains given below trace back to one sample, sequenced in a study of blood T cell repertoires in COVID-19. Profiled with immunoSEQ multiplex PCR; TCRdb holds only in-frame clones, not every one. The repertoire includes 90,000 to 150,000 clones, roughly 80% of them detected once, and roughly 2.6% sits in the top ten. Sequencing used peripheral blood. These receptors were taken from a man in his fifties or sixties with acute or convalescent COVID-19.

The chain employs TRBV27 and TRBJ2-2; perhaps TRBD2 as D (5 bases). V was pared by 4 bases and J by 4 bases, with 10 bases between. This CDR3 comprises 14 residues. Germline V gene sequence: CDR1 MNHEY, CDR2 SMNVEV (reference sequence). The DNA of the CDR3 is TGTGCCAGCAGTTCCGGACTGACCACCGGGGAGCTGTTTTTT. It is translated as CASSSGLTTGELFF.

The V call is TRBV29-1, the J call TRBJ1-2; TRBD1 might be the D (6 bases). CDR3 length: 14 amino acids. Germline values: CDR1 SQVTM, CDR2 ANQGSEA. Trimming removed 0 bases at V and 7 bases at J, with 15 bases between. The CDR3 is CSVEDHGGRSGYTF. The CDR3 DNA reads as TGCAGCGTTGAAGATCACGGGGGGCGAAGTGGCTACACCTTC.

The genes are TRBV6-5 and TRBJ2-2, with TRBD2 matching 9 bases. CDR3 size: 15 residues. CDR1 and CDR2 from the germline V gene are MNHEY and SVGAGI. The V segment lost 7 bases and the J segment 2 bases; nucleotides outside the gene matches: 5. Written as DNA, the CDR3 is TGTGCCAGCACCCTTAGCGGGAGTAACACCGGGGAGCTGTTTTTT. It yields the protein CASTLSGSNTGELFF.

In DNA, the CDR3 is TGTGCCAGTTCCTCAGGGGGGAGCAATGAAAAACTGTTTTTT. It encodes CASSSGGSNEKLFF. The chain is built from TRBV27 and TRBJ1-4; 7 bases are a match to TRBD1. The V and J ends lost 9 bases and 5 bases, in that order; junction bases with no gene match: 9. Germline lookup yields CDR1 MNHEY and CDR2 SMNVEV (reference sequence). CDR3 length equals 14 residues.

The chain uses TRBV2 and TRBJ2-7; D may be TRBD1 (6 bases). Trimming took 6 bases from V and 0 from J, leaving 12 bases between them. This CDR3 has 14 amino acids. Looked up from germline, CDR1 is SNHLY and CDR2 is FYNNEI. CDR3 nucleotides: TGTGCCAGCAGCAGGGGCCCGAGCTCCTACGAGCAGTACTTC. It yields the protein CASSRGPSSYEQYF.

The rearrangement joins TRBV30 to TRBJ1-6, with unresolved D. The CDR3 consists of 19 residues. With 0 bases removed from V and 0 bases from J, the gap between germline ends came to 18 bases. Germline lookup yields CDR1 GTSNPN and CDR2 SVGIG (reference sequence). The CDR3 is CAWSVLGGRPGSYNSPLHF. As DNA, the CDR3 is TGTGCCTGGAGTGTACTCGGAGGGCGCCCCGGCTCCTATAATTCACCCCTCCACTTT.

J is TRBJ2-3 and V is TRBV7-8; TRBD1 aligns across 7 bases. V shed 5 bases, J shed 3 bases, and the junction held 2 bases outside the gene matches. Germline CDR1 SGHVS, CDR2 FQNEAQ. This CDR3 is 13 amino acids long. The CDR3 reads CASSLGQTDTQYF. CDR3 nucleotides: TGTGCCAGCAGCCTGGGACAGACAGATACGCAGTATTTT.

The chain joins TRBV28 to TRBJ1-1, with 7 bases identical to TRBD1. The CDR3 is 14 residues long. Germline V CDR1 and CDR2: MDHEN, SYDVKM. V was clipped by 6 bases and J by 0 bases; unmatched bases: 4. The CDR3 spells CASSSGQMNTEAFF. The CDR3 DNA reads TGTGCCAGCAGCTCGGGACAGATGAACACTGAAGCTTTCTTT.

The chain employs TRBV14 and TRBJ1-2; D possibly corresponds to TRBD1 (6 bases). CDR3 length: 15 residues. The germline gives CDR1 SGHDN, CDR2 FVKESK. Trimming left V 4 bases short and J 0 bases short, with 12 bases between. The DNA for the CDR3 is TGTGCCAGCAGCCGAGTTCCAGGGGCTAACTATGGCTACACCTTC. As protein: CASSRVPGANYGYTF.

The J gene is TRBJ2-6, the V gene TRBV5-4; D is possibly TRBD1 (5 bases). The CDR3 spans 18 residues. From germline, CDR1 is SGHNT and CDR2 YYREEE (reference sequence). The ends were cut back, 4 bases at V and 0 bases at J, with 17 bases in the middle. The CDR3 DNA is TGTGCCAGCAGCACACGACAGACTTACCTCTCTGGGGCCAACGTCCTGACTTTC. Its translation is CASSTRQTYLSGANVLTF.

The gene calls are TRBV6-5 and TRBJ1-3, with D perhaps matching TRBD1 (5 bases). Germline assignment: CDR1 MNHEY and CDR2 SVGAGI. The CDR3 has 13 residues. Trimming removed 4 bases at V and 7 bases at J, with 11 bases between. CDR3: CASSSIKGNTIYF. CDR3 sequence (DNA): TGTGCCAGCAGTTCGATCAAGGGGAACACCATATATTTT.

This clone has a single count. This chain connects TRBV30 to TRBJ1-1, with a possible D match to TRBD1 (6 bases). The CDR3 is 13 residues long. Germline V lookup: CDR1 GTSNPN, CDR2 SVGIG (reference sequence). Trimming pared 1 base from V and 5 bases from J, leaving 11 bases between. The CDR3 coding sequence is TGTGCCTGGAGTGGAACTACAGGGACTGAAGCTTTCTTT. The encoded protein is CAWSGTTGTEAFF.

Only one count was recorded for this clone. In the same sample, other DNA sequences code for this CDR3. The chain combines TRBV29-1 with TRBJ1-2; 10 bases map to TRBD1. Trimming removed 4 bases from V and 4 bases from J; junction bases left unmatched: 3. Per the germline V gene, CDR1 is SQVTM and CDR2 is ANQGSEA. This CDR3 contains 13 residues. CDR3 residues: CSVADRGGYGYTF. CDR3 bases: TGCAGCGTTGCGGACAGGGGGGGCTATGGCTACACCTTC.

The V gene is TRBV21-1, the J gene TRBJ2-5; TRBD1, the table's D call, lacks a check against the DNA. TRBV21-1 has pseudogene status. The CDR3 runs to 14 residues. The CDR3 DNA reads as TGTGCCAGCATAGGAGGACAGGCGGGGGAGACCCAGTACTTC. Translated: CASIGGQAGETQYF.